These T cell receptor beta chains were read from a single sample in a study of blood T cell repertoires in COVID-19. Generated by immunoSEQ multiplex PCR, the TCRdb table keeps only in-frame clones and is missing some. The sample consists of about 330,000 clones, more than 70% of them appearing once. The specimen was peripheral blood. Every receptor here comes from a woman aged 45-60 years with acute or convalescent COVID-19. CDR3s include the opening cysteine and the closing phenylalanine or tryptophan. Where a row states a size, it is once, few, many or the class of an expanded clone; other rows omit it.

size	V	J	CDR3
.	TRBV12-3/TRBV12-4	TRBJ1-2	CASSLQGAGYTF
.	TRBV18	TRBJ1-2	CASSPSTGAYGYTF
.	TRBV6-6	TRBJ2-5	CASSYLAGQETQYF
once	TRBV9	TRBJ1-1	CASSVVAGLNTEAFF
few	TRBV6-6	TRBJ1-3	CASSSGSGNTIYF
.	TRBV7-8	TRBJ2-5	CASSFGQGQTQYF
.	TRBV19	TRBJ2-5	CASSFWTDKETQYF
.	TRBV6-4	TRBJ2-5	CASSEWAGGETQYF
.	TRBV18	TRBJ1-1	CASSPGRYEAFF
.	TRBV27	TRBJ2-1	CASRRPYNEQFF
.	TRBV18	TRBJ2-1	CASSPYIGDEQFF
.	TRBV19	TRBJ1-3	CASSSARQGVSGNTIYF
.	TRBV10-1	TRBJ1-1	CASRKGQANTEAFF
once	TRBV27	TRBJ1-2	CASSLSTGVGYGYTF